The present entry profiles one T cell receptor beta chain with its context. Clones were read by immunoSEQ multiplex PCR, and TCRdb kept only the in-frame ones, dropping some. The table lists about 73,000 clones, approximately 92% of them singletons. This sample is part of a study of T cell changes during pregnancy in multiple sclerosis. Per germline, CDR1 SGHNT and CDR2 YYREEE (reference sequence). Trimming removed 0 bases at V and 8 bases at J, with 14 bases between. The CDR3 loop spans 14 amino acids. The sequencing used peripheral blood, collected in the third trimester of pregnancy. The receptor was isolated from a female donor in good health, enrolled as a control in a pregnancy study. The chain carries TRBV5-4 and TRBJ1-2; D may be TRBD1 (6 bases). The CDR3 nucleotides are TGTGCCAGCAGCTTGGCTACAGGGTCTGGAGGCTACACCTTC. As protein: CASSLATGSGGYTF.